These T cell receptor beta chains were read from a single sample in a study of regulatory T cells in long-lasting Graves disease. TCRdb recomputed calls from the multiplex PCR reads with MiXCR, one row per CDR3 protein. The profile shows 400,000 to 650,000 distinct CDR3 sequences, roughly 16% of them singletons. The same data also contributed to another study, on T cells in Graves' hyperthyroidism and ophthalmopathy.

The sample in question was peripheral blood mononuclear cells (PBMCs), obtained at new diagnosis, from a patient treated with antithyroid drugs. The receptors originated from a woman aged 35 to 59 with Graves disease. The CDR3 runs from the conserved cysteine through the conserved F or W. The order of the fields is J gene, CDR3 length, clone size, D gene, V gene, CDR3 protein, CDR3 DNA. The D gene is left open where the match is weak. Clone size is given for some rows only: seen once, a few or many times, or a class if the clone is expanded.

J gene: TRBJ2-5
CDR3 length: 14
clone size: .
D gene: .
V gene: TRBV7-9
CDR3 protein: CASSRGEGRETQYF
CDR3 DNA: TGTGCCAGCAGCCGAGGTGAGGGGAGAGAGACCCAGTACTTC

J gene: TRBJ1-1
CDR3 length: 15
clone size: many
D gene: .
V gene: TRBV2
CDR3 protein: CASSERGQTNTEAFF
CDR3 DNA: TGTGCCAGCAGTGAACGCGGCCAGACGAACACTGAAGCTTTCTTT

J gene: TRBJ1-3
CDR3 length: 14
clone size: .
D gene: .
V gene: TRBV24-1
CDR3 protein: CATSGSGSGNTIYF
CDR3 DNA: TGTGCCACCAGTGGATCGGGCTCTGGAAACACCATATATTTT

J gene: TRBJ1-2
CDR3 length: 15
clone size: few
D gene: TRBD1
V gene: TRBV5-1
CDR3 protein: CASSLGQGAPYGYTF
CDR3 DNA: TGCGCCAGCAGCTTGGGCCAGGGGGCGCCCTATGGCTACACCTTC

J gene: TRBJ1-2
CDR3 length: 14
clone size: many
D gene: .
V gene: TRBV7-2
CDR3 protein: CASNVPGQGRGYTF
CDR3 DNA: TGTGCCAGCAACGTTCCGGGGCAGGGTCGTGGCTACACCTTC

J gene: TRBJ1-1
CDR3 length: 13
clone size: many
D gene: .
V gene: TRBV18
CDR3 protein: CASSPDPSTEAFF
CDR3 DNA: TGTGCCAGCTCACCTGACCCAAGCACTGAAGCTTTCTTT

J gene: TRBJ2-3
CDR3 length: 13
clone size: few
D gene: .
V gene: TRBV10-2
CDR3 protein: CASGQGRTDTQYF
CDR3 DNA: TGCGCCAGCGGTCAGGGAAGGACAGATACGCAGTATTTT

J gene: TRBJ2-1
CDR3 length: 18
clone size: many
D gene: TRBD2
V gene: TRBV7-8
CDR3 protein: CASSPATSGGTTYNEQFF
CDR3 DNA: TGTGCCAGCAGCCCCGCTACTAGCGGGGGGACCACCTACAATGAGCAGTTCTTC

J gene: TRBJ2-2
CDR3 length: 15
clone size: few
D gene: .
V gene: TRBV7-9
CDR3 protein: CASSPQGGDTGELFF
CDR3 DNA: TGTGCCAGCAGCCCGCAGGGGGGCGACACCGGGGAGCTGTTTTTT

J gene: TRBJ1-6
CDR3 length: 12
clone size: .
D gene: .
V gene: TRBV6-2/TRBV6-3
CDR3 protein: CASSYSSSPLHF
CDR3 DNA: TGTGCCAGCAGTTACTCGTCTTCACCCCTCCACTTT

J gene: TRBJ1-4
CDR3 length: 15
clone size: many
D gene: .
V gene: TRBV2
CDR3 protein: CASSARPIGNEKLFF
CDR3 DNA: TGTGCCAGCAGTGCGAGACCGATCGGTAATGAAAAACTGTTTTTT

J gene: TRBJ1-3
CDR3 length: 13
clone size: many
D gene: .
V gene: TRBV30
CDR3 protein: CAWAVGSGNTIYF
CDR3 DNA: TGTGCCTGGGCAGTCGGGTCCGGAAACACCATATATTTT

J gene: TRBJ2-7
CDR3 length: 14
clone size: .
D gene: .
V gene: TRBV6-1
CDR3 protein: CATAYGGASYEQYF
CDR3 DNA: TGTGCCACCGCTTACGGGGGCGCCTCCTACGAGCAGTACTTC

J gene: TRBJ2-3
CDR3 length: 14
clone size: .
D gene: TRBD2
V gene: TRBV12-3/TRBV12-4
CDR3 protein: CASSWTSGVNTQYF
CDR3 DNA: TGTGCCAGCAGTTGGACTAGCGGGGTAAATACGCAGTATTTT

J gene: TRBJ2-1
CDR3 length: 12
clone size: many
D gene: .
V gene: TRBV4-1
CDR3 protein: CASSQVGPEQFF
CDR3 DNA: TGCGCCAGCAGCCAAGTAGGTCCTGAGCAGTTCTTC